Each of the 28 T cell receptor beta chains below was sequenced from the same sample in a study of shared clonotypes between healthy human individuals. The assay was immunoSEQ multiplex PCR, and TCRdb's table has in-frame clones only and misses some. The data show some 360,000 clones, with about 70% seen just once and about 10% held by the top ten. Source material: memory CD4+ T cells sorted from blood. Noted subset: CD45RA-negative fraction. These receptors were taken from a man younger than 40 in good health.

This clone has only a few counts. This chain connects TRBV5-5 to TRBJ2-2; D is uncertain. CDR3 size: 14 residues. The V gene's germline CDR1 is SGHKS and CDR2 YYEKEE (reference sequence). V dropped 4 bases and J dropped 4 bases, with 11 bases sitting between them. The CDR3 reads CASSPPRGTGELFF. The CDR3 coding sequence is TGTGCCAGCAGCCCCCCTAGAGGCACCGGGGAGCTGTTTTTT.

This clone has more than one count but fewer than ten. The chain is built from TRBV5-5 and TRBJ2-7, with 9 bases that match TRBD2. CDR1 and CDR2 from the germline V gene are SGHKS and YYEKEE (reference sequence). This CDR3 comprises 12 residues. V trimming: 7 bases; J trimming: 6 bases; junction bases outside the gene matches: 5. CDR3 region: CASGREGPEQYF. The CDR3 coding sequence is TGTGCCAGCGGGCGGGAGGGCCCCGAGCAGTACTTC.

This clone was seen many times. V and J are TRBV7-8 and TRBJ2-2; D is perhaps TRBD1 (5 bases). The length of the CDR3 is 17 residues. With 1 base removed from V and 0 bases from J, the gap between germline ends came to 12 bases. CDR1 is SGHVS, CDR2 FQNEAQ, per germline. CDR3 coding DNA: TGTGCCAGCAGCTTAGTTGTGGCAGGGTCGAACACCGGGGAGCTGTTTTTT. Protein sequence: CASSLVVAGSNTGELFF. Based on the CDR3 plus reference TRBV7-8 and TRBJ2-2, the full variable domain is GAGVSQSPRYKVAKRGQDVALRCDPISGHVSLFWYQQALGQGPEFLTYFQNEAQLDKSGLPSDRFFAERPEGSVSTLKIQRTQQEDSAVYLCASSLVVAGSNTGELFFGEGSRLTVL.

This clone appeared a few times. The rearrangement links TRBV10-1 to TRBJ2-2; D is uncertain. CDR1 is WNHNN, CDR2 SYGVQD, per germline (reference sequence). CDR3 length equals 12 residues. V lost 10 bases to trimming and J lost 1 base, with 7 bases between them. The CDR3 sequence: CATERNTGELFF. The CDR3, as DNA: TGCGCCACAGAAAGGAACACCGGGGAGCTGTTTTTT.

Here the CDR3 reads CASSLGEGTNTIYF. CDR3 coding DNA: TGCGCCAGCAGCTTGGGGGAAGGGACGAACACCATATATTTT. This chain uses TRBV5-1 with TRBJ1-3; possible D gene TRBD1, 5 bases. CDR1 is SGHRS, CDR2 YFSETQ, per germline. The CDR3 extends over 14 amino acids. Trimming removed 0 bases at V and 7 bases at J, with 11 bases between.

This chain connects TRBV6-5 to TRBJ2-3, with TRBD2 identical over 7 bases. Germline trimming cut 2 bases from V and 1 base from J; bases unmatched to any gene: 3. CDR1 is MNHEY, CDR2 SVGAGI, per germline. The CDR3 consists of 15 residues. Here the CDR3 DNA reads TGTGCCAGCAGTTACGGGGGGGGTGGCACAGATACGCAGTATTTT. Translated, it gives CASSYGGGGTDTQYF.

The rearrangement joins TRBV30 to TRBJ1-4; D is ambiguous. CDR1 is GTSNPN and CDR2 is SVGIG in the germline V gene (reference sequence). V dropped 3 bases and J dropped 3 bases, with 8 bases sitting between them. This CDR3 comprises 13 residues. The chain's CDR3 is CAWRFNANEKLFF. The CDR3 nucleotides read TGTGCCTGGAGGTTTAACGCTAATGAAAAACTGTTTTTT. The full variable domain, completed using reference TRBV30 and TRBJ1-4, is SQTIHQWPATLVQPVGSPLSLECTVEGTSNPNLYWYRQAAGRGLQLLFYSVGIGQISSEVPQNLSASRPQDRQFILSSKKLLLSDSGFYLCAWRFNANEKLFFGSGTQLSVL.

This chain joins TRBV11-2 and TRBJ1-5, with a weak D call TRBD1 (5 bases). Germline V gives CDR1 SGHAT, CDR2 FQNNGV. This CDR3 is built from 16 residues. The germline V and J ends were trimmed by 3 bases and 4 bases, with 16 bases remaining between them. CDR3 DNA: TGTGCCAGCAGCTTCGGCGGCAGGGCGGGGAATCAGCCCCAGCATTTT. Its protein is CASSFGGRAGNQPQHF.

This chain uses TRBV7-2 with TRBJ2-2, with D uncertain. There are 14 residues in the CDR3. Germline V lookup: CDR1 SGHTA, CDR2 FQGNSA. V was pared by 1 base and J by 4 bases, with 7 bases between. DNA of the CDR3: TGTGCCAGCAGCTTAGTAACAGCCACCGGGGAGCTGTTTTTT. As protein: CASSLVTATGELFF.

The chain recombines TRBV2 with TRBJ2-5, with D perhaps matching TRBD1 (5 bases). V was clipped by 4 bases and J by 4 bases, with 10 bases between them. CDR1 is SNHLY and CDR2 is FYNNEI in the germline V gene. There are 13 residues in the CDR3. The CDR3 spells CASSAWQGETQYF. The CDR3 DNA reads TGTGCCAGCAGTGCCTGGCAGGGAGAGACCCAGTACTTC.

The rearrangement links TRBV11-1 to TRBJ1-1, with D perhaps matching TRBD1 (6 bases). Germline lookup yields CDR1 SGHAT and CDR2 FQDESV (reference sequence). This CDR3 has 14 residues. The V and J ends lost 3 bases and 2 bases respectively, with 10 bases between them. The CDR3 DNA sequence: TGTGCCAGCAGCTTCGGGGGCGGAAACACTGAAGCTTTCTTT. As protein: CASSFGGGNTEAFF.

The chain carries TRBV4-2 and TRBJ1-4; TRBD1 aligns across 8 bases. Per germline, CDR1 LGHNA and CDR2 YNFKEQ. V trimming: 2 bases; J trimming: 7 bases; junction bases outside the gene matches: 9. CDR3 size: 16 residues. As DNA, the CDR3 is TGTGCCAGCAGCCAAATTAACAGGGGGATGCGTGAAAAACTGTTTTTT. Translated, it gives CASSQINRGMREKLFF.

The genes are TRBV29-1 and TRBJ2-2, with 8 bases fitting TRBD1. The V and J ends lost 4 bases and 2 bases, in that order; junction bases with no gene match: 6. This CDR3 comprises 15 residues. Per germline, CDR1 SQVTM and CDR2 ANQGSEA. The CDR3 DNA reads TGCAGCGTTGCGGCAACAGGGGGAAACACCGGGGAGCTGTTTTTT. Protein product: CSVAATGGNTGELFF.

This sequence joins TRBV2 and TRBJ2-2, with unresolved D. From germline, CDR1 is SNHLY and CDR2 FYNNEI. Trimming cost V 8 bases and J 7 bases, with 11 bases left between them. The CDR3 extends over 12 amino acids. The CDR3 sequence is CASGNYIGELFF. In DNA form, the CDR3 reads TGTGCCAGCGGGAACTACATCGGGGAGCTGTTTTTT.

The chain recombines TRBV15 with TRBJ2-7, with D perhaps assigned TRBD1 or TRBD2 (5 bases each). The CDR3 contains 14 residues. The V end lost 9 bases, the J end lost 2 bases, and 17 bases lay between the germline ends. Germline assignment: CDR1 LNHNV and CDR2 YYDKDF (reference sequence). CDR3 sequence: CATQREGRPYEQYF. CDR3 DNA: TGTGCCACACAAAGAGAGGGGCGTCCCTACGAGCAGTACTTC.

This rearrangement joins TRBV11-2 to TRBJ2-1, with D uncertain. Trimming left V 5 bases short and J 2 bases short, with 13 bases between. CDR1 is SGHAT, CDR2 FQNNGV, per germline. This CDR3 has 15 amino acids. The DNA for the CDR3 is TGTGCCAGCAGCCCGTCCTATGGACCCTACAATGAGCAGTTCTTC. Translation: CASSPSYGPYNEQFF.

CDR3 protein: CASSGYSGGETQYF. Written as DNA, the CDR3 is TGTGCCAGCAGTGGTTATAGTGGGGGGGAGACCCAGTACTTC. This chain joins TRBV2 and TRBJ2-5; D possibly corresponds to TRBD2 (6 bases). Germline V lookup: CDR1 SNHLY, CDR2 FYNNEI. The CDR3 sequence is 14 residues long. Trimming shortened V by 4 bases and J by 5 bases, and 14 bases separated the two germline ends.

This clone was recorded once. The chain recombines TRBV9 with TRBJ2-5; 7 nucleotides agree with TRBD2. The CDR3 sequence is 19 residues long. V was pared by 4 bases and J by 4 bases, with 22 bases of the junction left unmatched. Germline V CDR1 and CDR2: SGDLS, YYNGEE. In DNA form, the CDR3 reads TGTGCCAGCAGCTCAAGTAGGGAGGGCGGACTTCGGTCGGGAGAGACCCAGTACTTC. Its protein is CASSSSREGGLRSGETQYF.

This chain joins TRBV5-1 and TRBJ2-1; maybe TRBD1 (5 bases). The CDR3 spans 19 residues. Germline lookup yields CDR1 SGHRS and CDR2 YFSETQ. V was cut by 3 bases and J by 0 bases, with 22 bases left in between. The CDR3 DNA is TGCGCCAGCAGCTCCCGAGCGACAGACTCCTTAAGCTCCTACAATGAGCAGTTCTTC. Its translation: CASSSRATDSLSSYNEQFF.

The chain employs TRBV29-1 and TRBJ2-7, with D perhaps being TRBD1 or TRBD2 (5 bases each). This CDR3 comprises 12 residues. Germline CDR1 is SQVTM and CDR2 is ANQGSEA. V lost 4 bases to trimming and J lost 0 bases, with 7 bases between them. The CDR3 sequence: CSVAGHSYEQYF. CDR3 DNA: TGCAGCGTTGCGGGGCACTCCTACGAGCAGTACTTC.

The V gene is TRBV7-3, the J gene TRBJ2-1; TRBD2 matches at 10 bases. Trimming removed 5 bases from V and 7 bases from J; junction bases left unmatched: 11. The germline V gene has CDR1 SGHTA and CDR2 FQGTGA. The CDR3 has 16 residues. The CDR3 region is CASSTSLAGEENEQFF. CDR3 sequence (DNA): TGTGCCAGCAGCACGAGTCTAGCGGGAGAGGAGAATGAGCAGTTCTTC.

The CDR3 DNA reads TGTGCCAGCAGTTTGAGGAACAGGGGAGGGGATCAGCCCCAGCATTTT. Translating gives CASSLRNRGGDQPQHF. The J gene is TRBJ1-5, the V gene TRBV2, with 7 nucleotides matching TRBD1. CDR1 and CDR2 from the germline V gene are SNHLY and FYNNEI. There are 16 residues in the CDR3. Trimming at V came to 5 bases and at J to 5 bases, leaving 12 bases not matched to a gene.

Written as DNA, the CDR3 is TGTGCCAGTCTCCGGACATGGAGCACAGATACGCAGTATTTT. Amino acids: CASLRTWSTDTQYF. The V call is TRBV5-6, the J call TRBJ2-3, with a possible D match to TRBD1 (5 bases). V lost 8 bases and J lost 0, with 13 bases in between. Germline lookup yields CDR1 SGHDT and CDR2 YYEEEE. The CDR3 runs to 14 residues.

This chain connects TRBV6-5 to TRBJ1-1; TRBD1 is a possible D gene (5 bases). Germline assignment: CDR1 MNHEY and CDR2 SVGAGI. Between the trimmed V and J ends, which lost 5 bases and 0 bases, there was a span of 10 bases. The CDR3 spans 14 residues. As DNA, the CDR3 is TGTGCCAGCAGTAAGGGACCTATGAACACTGAAGCTTTCTTT. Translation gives CASSKGPMNTEAFF.

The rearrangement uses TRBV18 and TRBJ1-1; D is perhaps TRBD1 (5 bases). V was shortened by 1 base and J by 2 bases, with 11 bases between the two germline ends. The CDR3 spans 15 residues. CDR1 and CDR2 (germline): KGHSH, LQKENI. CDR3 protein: CASSPQWDGNTEAFF. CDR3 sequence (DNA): TGTGCCAGCTCACCACAGTGGGACGGTAACACTGAAGCTTTCTTT.

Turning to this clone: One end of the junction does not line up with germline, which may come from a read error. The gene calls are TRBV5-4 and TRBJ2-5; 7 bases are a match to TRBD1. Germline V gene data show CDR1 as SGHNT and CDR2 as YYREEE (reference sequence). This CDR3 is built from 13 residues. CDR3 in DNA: TGTGCCAGCAGCTTGGGGGCGGGCCAGGGGGACGACTTC. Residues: CASSLGAGQGDDF.

The CDR3 is CASSLGDRAYGELFF. The CDR3, as DNA: TGCGCCAGCAGCTTGGGGGACAGGGCGTACGGGGAGCTGTTTTTT. The chain employs TRBV5-1 and TRBJ2-2, with 9 bases that match TRBD1. After removal of 0 bases from V and 7 bases from J, the junction contained 4 bases not matched to a gene. This CDR3 is 15 amino acids long. Germline CDR1 SGHRS, CDR2 YFSETQ.

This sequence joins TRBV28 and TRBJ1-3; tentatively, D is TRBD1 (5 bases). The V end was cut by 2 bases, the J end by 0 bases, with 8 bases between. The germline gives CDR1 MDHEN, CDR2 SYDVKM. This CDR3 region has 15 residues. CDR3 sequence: CASSLGGFSGNTIYF. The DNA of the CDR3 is TGTGCCAGCAGTTTAGGGGGATTCTCTGGAAACACCATATATTTT.